Below are 28 T cell receptor beta chains sequenced from a single sample in a study of blood T cell repertoires in COVID-19. Clones were sequenced by immunoSEQ multiplex PCR, and TCRdb holds only the in-frame ones, with some missing. This table holds 250,000 or so clones, about four fifths found once. The sequenced material came from peripheral blood. All receptors derive from a man aged 30 to 39 who had recovered from COVID-19.

This chain connects TRBV3-1 (or the pseudogene TRBV3-2) to TRBJ1-2, with D perhaps matching TRBD1 (6 bases). V gave up 1 base and J gave up 6 bases, with 12 bases separating them. CDR3 length: 14 amino acids. Looked up from germline, CDR1 is LGHDT and CDR2 is YNNKEL (reference sequence). Written as DNA, the CDR3 is TGTGCCAGCAGCCAAGCTGGTTACAGGGATGGCTACACCTTC. It encodes CASSQAGYRDGYTF.

This clone has more than one count but fewer than ten. The chain recombines TRBV10-2 with TRBJ2-7, with 13 positions matching TRBD2. The germline gives CDR1 WSHSY, CDR2 SAAADI. The CDR3 consists of 18 residues. The junction had 7 bases not matched to a gene; V was cut back by 0 bases and J by 2 bases. In DNA form, the CDR3 reads TGCGCCAGCAGTGAGTCGACTAGCGGGGGGCATCAAACCTACGAGCAGTACTTC. Protein sequence: CASSESTSGGHQTYEQYF.

The chain links TRBV5-4 to TRBJ2-5, with 9 bases fitting TRBD1. Germline V CDR1 and CDR2: SGHNT, YYREEE (reference sequence). The CDR3 has 15 residues. J lost 4 bases, V lost 3 bases, and 7 bases had no gene match. This CDR3 reads CASSSGTGLRETQYF. The CDR3 region has the DNA TGTGCCAGCAGCTCCGGGACAGGGCTTAGAGAGACCCAGTACTTC.

This clone was detected only a few times. Other DNA sequences in this specimen translate into the identical CDR3. The chain combines TRBV6-1 with TRBJ2-3, with TRBD2 matching 9 bases. Germline lookup yields CDR1 MNHNS and CDR2 SASEGT. The CDR3 has 15 residues. Losses at the gene ends were 0 bases for V and 4 bases for J; bases not matched to a gene: 2. The CDR3 spells CASSEARGGADTQYF. The DNA for the CDR3 is TGTGCCAGCAGTGAAGCACGCGGGGGGGCAGATACGCAGTATTTT.

The V and J genes are TRBV5-5 and TRBJ1-2; 11 nucleotides align to TRBD1. Looked up from germline, CDR1 is SGHKS and CDR2 is YYEKEE (reference sequence). Germline trimming cut 2 bases from V and 6 bases from J; bases unmatched to any gene: 3. The CDR3 is made up of 14 amino acids. DNA of the CDR3: TGTGCCAGCAGCTTCTGGACAGGGGGCGATGGCTACACCTTC. Translation gives CASSFWTGGDGYTF. The complete variable domain, with remaining parts taken from reference TRBV5-5 and TRBJ1-2, reads DAGVTQSPTHLIKTRGQQVTLRCSPISGHKSVSWYQQVLGQGPQFIFQYYEKEERGRGNFPDRFSARQFPNYSSELNVNALLLGDSALYLCASSFWTGGDGYTFGSGTRLTVV.

The CDR3: CASSQGAGVVDTQYF. CDR3 sequence (DNA): TGTGCCAGCAGCCAGGGGGCAGGGGTAGTAGATACGCAGTATTTT. V and J are TRBV2 and TRBJ2-3; 8 bases are shared with TRBD1. The CDR3 extends over 15 amino acids. Germline trimming cut 6 bases from V and 5 bases from J; bases unmatched to any gene: 10. Germline assignment: CDR1 SNHLY and CDR2 FYNNEI.

J is TRBJ2-5 and V is TRBV5-1; no reliable D call. The germline V gene has CDR1 SGHRS and CDR2 YFSETQ. V was shortened by 0 bases and J by 4 bases, with 7 bases between the two germline ends. The CDR3 consists of 13 residues. The chain's CDR3 is CASSLVSRETQYF. The CDR3 bases are TGCGCCAGCAGCTTGGTTAGTAGAGAGACCCAGTACTTC.

The rearrangement uses TRBV18 and TRBJ1-6; perhaps TRBD1 as D (6 bases). This CDR3 is built from 14 residues. Trimming stripped 4 bases from V and 8 bases from J, with 12 bases between. The V gene's germline CDR1 is KGHSH and CDR2 LQKENI. The CDR3 region is CASSHTGFDSPLHF. The CDR3 DNA reads TGTGCCAGCTCACACACAGGGTTTGATTCACCCCTCCACTTT.

This clone was seen more than once but under ten times. The CDR3 DNA follows: TGTGCCAGCAGCACTACCGGGACAGGGAGCCAGCCCCAGCATTTT. The encoded protein is CASSTTGTGSQPQHF. V and J are TRBV5-8 and TRBJ1-5; TRBD1 agrees at 9 bases. Germline CDR1 SGHTS, CDR2 YDEGEE. Germline trimming cut 4 bases from V and 7 bases from J; bases unmatched to any gene: 9. The length of the CDR3 is 15 residues.

This clone was detected only a few times. This chain links TRBV6-5 with TRBJ2-5; weak D call: TRBD2 (6 bases). CDR3 length equals 14 residues. CDR1 and CDR2 from the germline V gene are MNHEY and SVGAGI. The V and J ends lost 6 bases and 2 bases respectively, with 13 bases between them. The CDR3 DNA follows: TGTGCCAGCAGGAAGTCGCGGGATCAAGAGACCCAGTACTTC. Amino acids: CASRKSRDQETQYF.

The rearrangement links TRBV27 to TRBJ2-3; the D is unclear. Germline CDR1 and CDR2: MNHEY and SMNVEV (reference sequence). The V and J ends lost 4 bases and 1 base respectively, with 15 bases between them. There are 16 residues in the CDR3. CDR3 sequence reads: CASSSLSLNRTDTQYF. In nucleotides, the CDR3 is TGTGCCAGCAGTTCCCTCAGTTTAAATCGCACAGATACGCAGTATTTT.

V is TRBV11-3 and J is TRBJ2-1, with D possibly matching TRBD2 (6 bases). The CDR3 runs 15 residues. Germline loops: CDR1 SGHNT, CDR2 YENEEA. The germline V and J ends were trimmed by 3 bases and 4 bases, with 13 bases remaining between them. CDR3 sequence: CASSFGRGDYNEQFF. The DNA for the CDR3 is TGTGCCAGCAGCTTTGGGCGGGGAGATTACAATGAGCAGTTCTTC. Combining the CDR3 with reference TRBV11-3 and TRBJ2-1 gives the whole variable domain EAGVVQSPRYKIIEKKQPVAFWCNPISGHNTLYWYLQNLGQGPELLIRYENEEAVDDSQLPKDRFSAERLKGVDSTLKIQPAELGDSAVYLCASSFGRGDYNEQFFGPGTRLTVL.

The rearrangement joins TRBV27 to TRBJ1-4; D is perhaps TRBD1 (5 bases). CDR3 length equals 15 residues. V lost 4 bases and J lost 3, with 12 bases in between. Germline V CDR1 and CDR2: MNHEY, SMNVEV (reference sequence). This CDR3 reads CASSSSRGSNEKLFF. As DNA, the CDR3 is TGTGCCAGCAGTTCCTCCCGGGGGTCTAATGAAAAACTGTTTTTT.

This clone was counted a single time. The V gene is TRBV19, the J gene TRBJ2-3; D perhaps matches TRBD2 (6 bases). There are 15 residues in the CDR3. The germline CDR1 and CDR2 sequences are LNHDA and SQIVND (reference sequence). V lost 7 bases and J 2 bases, leaving 16 bases between the germline ends. This CDR3 reads CASIGGAWDTDTQYF. DNA for the CDR3: TGTGCCAGTATTGGCGGGGCGTGGGACACAGATACGCAGTATTTT.

The genes are TRBV15 and TRBJ1-6; tentatively, D is TRBD1 (5 bases). V lost 0 bases and J 7 bases, leaving 13 bases between the germline ends. The CDR3 runs to 16 residues. Germline lookup yields CDR1 LNHNV and CDR2 YYDKDF (reference sequence). In DNA, the CDR3 is TGTGCCACCAGCAGAGATTATCTGGCAGGGAATTCACCCCTCCACTTT. This encodes CATSRDYLAGNSPLHF. Variable domain in full (rest from reference TRBV15 and TRBJ1-6): DAMVIQNPRYQVTQFGKPVTLSCSQTLNHNVMYWYQQKSSQAPKLLFHYYDKDFNNEADTPDNFQSRRPNTSFCFLDIRSPGLGDTAMYLCATSRDYLAGNSPLHFGNGTRLTVT.

This clone was recorded only once. V and J are TRBV10-3 and TRBJ1-1; D is perhaps TRBD1 (6 bases). V lost 10 bases and J 2 bases, leaving 11 bases between the germline ends. CDR1 and CDR2 from the germline V gene are ENHRY and SYGVKD. The CDR3 covers 12 residues. This CDR3 reads CATGTSNTEAFF. The CDR3 bases are TGTGCCACTGGGACAAGTAACACTGAAGCTTTCTTT.

V usage is TRBV20-1 and J usage is TRBJ2-7; 7 bases line up with TRBD1. V was pared by 6 bases and J by 2 bases, with 13 bases of the junction left unmatched. Germline V CDR1 and CDR2: DFQATT, SNEGSKA (reference sequence). The CDR3 runs to 15 residues. The CDR3 spells CSASLFRTGPYEQYF. The CDR3 coding sequence is TGCAGTGCAAGTTTGTTTAGGACAGGACCCTACGAGCAGTACTTC.

The chain is built from TRBV19 and TRBJ2-1; D uncertain. CDR3 length equals 15 residues. V was shortened by 0 bases and J by 6 bases, with 12 bases between the two germline ends. The V gene's germline CDR1 is LNHDA and CDR2 SQIVND (reference sequence). The CDR3 is CASSIDFYGFNEQFF. The CDR3 DNA reads as TGTGCCAGTAGTATAGATTTTTACGGGTTCAATGAGCAGTTCTTC.

The CDR3 loop is CASSPGWDEQFF. The DNA of the CDR3 is TGTGCCAGCAGTCCCGGGTGGGATGAGCAGTTCTTC. The chain uses TRBV5-5 and TRBJ2-1; D call uncertain. With 5 bases removed from V and 8 bases from J, the gap between germline ends came to 11 bases. This CDR3 spans 12 amino acids. Germline CDR1 reads SGHKS; CDR2 reads YYEKEE (reference sequence).

The chain joins TRBV6-2 or TRBV6-3 to TRBJ2-1; tentatively, D is TRBD2 (6 bases). The V gene's germline CDR1 is MNHEY and CDR2 SVGEGT. V gave up 0 bases and J gave up 6 bases, with 24 bases separating them. This CDR3 is 19 amino acids long. CDR3 DNA: TGTGCCAGCAGTTACTCGGGAGGTCGAGGTCTGCAAAGACGCAATGAGCAGTTCTTC. This codes for CASSYSGGRGLQRRNEQFF.

This chain uses TRBV6-5 with TRBJ1-2; 8 bases are shared with TRBD1. The CDR3 has 13 residues. V gave up 6 bases and J gave up 5 bases; unmatched junction bases: 5. CDR1 MNHEY and CDR2 SVGAGI come from the germline V gene. Written as DNA, the CDR3 is TGTGCCAGCAGGGAGGGACAGGATTATGGCTACACCTTC. Its protein product is CASREGQDYGYTF.

J is TRBJ2-7 and V is TRBV18, with a possible D match to TRBD1 (5 bases). V dropped 3 bases and J dropped 5 bases, with 11 bases sitting between them. In germline, CDR1 is KGHSH, CDR2 LQKENI. The length of the CDR3 is 13 residues. The CDR3 is CASSPMIGDEQYF. The CDR3 region has the DNA TGTGCCAGCTCACCCATGATAGGGGACGAGCAGTACTTC.

The chain employs TRBV3-1 (or the pseudogene TRBV3-2) and TRBJ1-4, with 9 bases lining up with TRBD1. The CDR3 has 18 amino acids. The germline gives CDR1 LGHDT, CDR2 YNNKEL (reference sequence). V shed 5 bases and J 2 bases; nucleotides not matched to a gene: 12. The CDR3 nucleotides are TGTGCCAGCAGCGACGATAACAGGGGGCGAGCCACTAATGAAAAACTGTTTTTT. Its protein product is CASSDDNRGRATNEKLFF.

The chain uses TRBV4-1 and TRBJ1-5; the D is unclear. The CDR3 contains 13 residues. V dropped 2 bases and J dropped 3 bases, with 5 bases sitting between them. CDR1 is MGHRA, CDR2 YSYEKL, per germline. The CDR3 protein is CASSQSVNQPQHF. CDR3 nucleotide sequence: TGCGCCAGCAGCCAATCTGTCAATCAGCCCCAGCATTTT.

The rearrangement links TRBV6-6 to TRBJ1-5; the D gene is possibly TRBD1 (5 bases). This CDR3 is built from 16 residues. V was shortened by 5 bases and J by 2 bases, with 16 bases between the two germline ends. Germline V lookup: CDR1 MNHNY, CDR2 SVGAGI (reference sequence). The CDR3 bases are TGTGCCAGCAGTCGAGATGCAGGGATGGGCAATCAGCCCCAGCATTTT. Translated: CASSRDAGMGNQPQHF.

This rearrangement joins TRBV5-6 to TRBJ1-1, with a weak D call TRBD1 (6 bases). The length of the CDR3 is 12 residues. Germline V CDR1 and CDR2: SGHDT, YYEEEE. V was shortened by 4 bases and J by 8 bases, with 12 bases between the two germline ends. The CDR3 nucleotides are TGTGCCAGCAGCGGCGTGGGGACAGAAGCTTTCTTT. This codes for CASSGVGTEAFF.

The chain carries TRBV12-2 and TRBJ1-4; the DNA was not used to check the table's D call, TRBD1. TRBV12-2 is an annotated pseudogene. The length of the CDR3 is 21 residues. The CDR3 protein is CASRLKGHRECGVATNEKLFF. The DNA of the CDR3 is TGTGCAAGTCGCTTAAAAGGTCACAGGGAGTGTGGAGTGGCAACTAATGAAAAACTGTTTTTT.

The chain employs TRBV29-1 and TRBJ1-4; 7 bases are a match to TRBD1. The ends lost 5 bases at V and 7 bases at J; junction bases unmatched: 7. The CDR3 loop spans 13 amino acids. Germline CDR1 and CDR2: SQVTM and ANQGSEA. The DNA of the CDR3 is TGCAGCGTTACAGGGGCCGGGGGTGAAAAACTGTTTTTT. Its protein product is CSVTGAGGEKLFF.